The 12 T cell receptor beta chains below come from one sample, sequenced in a study of blood T cell repertoires in COVID-19. Sequencing used immunoSEQ multiplex PCR; TCRdb keeps in-frame clones, though not all of them. The sample gives about 220,000 clones, around 87% of which show up once; 3% is in the top ten. Sequenced material: peripheral blood. Source of these receptors: a woman aged 25-40 years who had recovered from COVID-19.

The genes are TRBV20-1 and TRBJ2-5; no clear D. This CDR3 spans 11 amino acids. V lost 1 base to trimming and J lost 5 bases, with 5 bases between them. The V gene's germline CDR1 is DFQATT and CDR2 SNEGSKA (reference sequence). The CDR3 DNA sequence: TGCAGTGCTAGAGTCCGGGAGACCCAGTACTTC. The encoded protein is CSARVRETQYF.

The rearrangement joins TRBV7-2 to TRBJ1-4; D call uncertain. The germline V gene encodes CDR1 SGHTA and CDR2 FQGNSA. Trimming pared 5 bases from V and 3 bases from J, leaving 4 bases between. The CDR3 consists of 12 residues. The CDR3 spells CASSLPNEKLFF. DNA for the CDR3: TGTGCCAGCAGCCTTCCTAATGAAAAACTGTTTTTT.

The chain combines TRBV12-5 with TRBJ1-6; D is unresolved. Deletions cut 5 bases from V and 10 bases from J, with 12 bases between. Germline CDR1 is LGHNT and CDR2 is FRNRAP. The CDR3 runs 13 residues. This CDR3 reads CASGPENGSPLHF. The CDR3 coding sequence is TGTGCTAGTGGTCCGGAGAACGGATCACCCCTCCACTTT.

This chain joins TRBV11-2 and TRBJ1-1; D unresolved. V lost 1 base and J 1 base, leaving 7 bases between the germline ends. The CDR3 totals 14 residues. Germline V lookup: CDR1 SGHAT, CDR2 FQNNGV. The CDR3 sequence: CASSLVPENTEAFF. The CDR3 coding sequence is TGTGCCAGCAGCTTAGTCCCAGAGAACACTGAAGCTTTCTTT.

V and J are TRBV13 and TRBJ2-7, with TRBD1 identical over 9 bases. Germline trimming cut 5 bases from V and 1 base from J; bases unmatched to any gene: 9. Germline CDR1 is PRHDT and CDR2 is FYEKMQ (reference sequence). The CDR3 contains 16 residues. The CDR3 DNA reads TGTGCCAGCAGCCCAACCGGACAGGGGCTTTCCTACGAGCAGTACTTC. Translated: CASSPTGQGLSYEQYF.

This clone came up a few times. V gene TRBV7-2 combines with J gene TRBJ1-1; perhaps TRBD1 as D (5 bases). The CDR3 consists of 17 residues. The germline V gene encodes CDR1 SGHTA and CDR2 FQGNSA. Trimming took off 1 base at V and 1 base at J, with 16 bases between the two ends. The CDR3 sequence is CASSLELPGKENTEAFF. CDR3 DNA: TGTGCCAGCAGCTTAGAGCTCCCAGGGAAGGAGAACACTGAAGCTTTCTTT.

CDR3 bases: TGCGCCAGCAGCTTGACCGGGACAGGGGGGCGCGGTCATCGTAATTCACCCCTCCACTTT. Translation: CASSLTGTGGRGHRNSPLHF. This chain connects TRBV5-1 to TRBJ1-6; 11 bases match TRBD1. Germline CDR1 SGHRS, CDR2 YFSETQ. Germline trimming cut 1 base from V and 6 bases from J; bases unmatched to any gene: 15. The CDR3 consists of 20 residues.

This clone was seen only once. The rearrangement uses TRBV6-2 or TRBV6-3 and TRBJ1-5; TRBD1 aligns across 12 bases. Germline CDR1 is MNHEY and CDR2 is SVGEGT. Unmatched junction bases numbered 13, after V lost 4 bases and J lost 0 bases. This CDR3 has 20 residues. The CDR3 protein is CASSSSHGTGGAGSNQPQHF. The DNA of the CDR3 is TGTGCCAGCAGTTCGTCTCACGGGACAGGGGGCGCCGGTAGCAATCAGCCCCAGCATTTT.

The chain recombines TRBV24-1 with TRBJ2-1, with D perhaps TRBD2 (6 bases). From germline, CDR1 is KGHDR and CDR2 SFDVKD. Trimming took 4 bases from V and 9 from J, leaving 15 bases between them. The CDR3 extends over 14 amino acids. The CDR3 DNA is TGTGCCACCAGTGACCGAGGACTAACGGGTGAGCAGTTCTTC. Protein product: CATSDRGLTGEQFF.

The chain uses TRBV10-3 and TRBJ2-1; possibly TRBD2 for D (5 bases). CDR1 and CDR2 (germline): ENHRY, SYGVKD. The CDR3 extends over 12 amino acids. V lost 10 bases, J lost 0 bases, and 7 bases lay in between. The CDR3 nucleotides read TGTGCCACCGGGGACTCCTACAATGAGCAGTTCTTC. This sequence encodes CATGDSYNEQFF.

The table lists this clone with a few counts. V is TRBV3-1 (or the pseudogene TRBV3-2) and J is TRBJ1-1, with TRBD1 matching over 7 bases. The J segment lost 2 bases and the V segment lost 4 bases, leaving 4 bases of the junction unmatched. Germline V gene lookup returns CDR1 LGHDT and CDR2 YNNKEL (reference sequence). This CDR3 has 14 amino acids. CDR3 residues: CASSRGTVNTEAFF. The CDR3 coding sequence is TGTGCCAGCAGCCGGGGGACAGTAAACACTGAAGCTTTCTTT.

This clone is a singleton in its sample. V is TRBV3-1 (or the pseudogene TRBV3-2) and J is TRBJ1-3; D not resolved. Germline V gives CDR1 LGHDT, CDR2 YNNKEL (reference sequence). CDR3 size: 13 residues. V dropped 4 bases and J dropped 0 bases, with 4 bases sitting between them. This CDR3 reads CASSRVSGNTIYF. The CDR3 region has the DNA TGTGCCAGCAGCCGCGTCTCTGGAAACACCATATATTTT.